The 18 T cell receptor beta chains below were found in one sample sequenced in a study of a mutant IDH1 vaccine in newly diagnosed glioma. Their recognized antigens are unknown. Time point noted: week 11, during vaccination. A 20-mer mutant IDH1 peptide at 300 ug was injected subcutaneously with topical imiquimod. The method was immunoSEQ multiplex PCR; TCRdb's version includes in-frame clones alone and lacks a portion of them. The sample carries 55,000 to 65,000 clones, under 85% recorded once. Sequencing was performed on PBMCs, taken from a glioma patient whose treatment included an IDH1 peptide vaccine. The origin of the receptors is a man aged 25-45 years with glioma.

V is TRBV11-2 and J is TRBJ1-5; TRBD1 agrees at 7 bases. From germline, CDR1 is SGHAT and CDR2 FQNNGV. V lost 5 bases, J lost 1 base, and 5 bases stayed unmatched. The CDR3 totals 15 residues. CDR3 nucleotide sequence: TGTGCCAGCAGCCTGACAGGGCTCAGCAATCAGCCCCAGCATTTT. Its translation is CASSLTGLSNQPQHF.

The rearrangement uses TRBV23-1 and TRBJ1-2, with TRBD1 matching 8 bases. TRBV23-1 is an ORF, with its function uncertain. The CDR3 extends over 16 amino acids. With V trimmed by 5 bases and J by 0 bases, 8 bases remained unmatched. Written as DNA, the CDR3 is TGCGCCAGCAGTTGGACAGGGCCCATCTCTAACTATGGCTACACCTTC. Translated, it gives CASSWTGPISNYGYTF.

The rearrangement links TRBV5-8 to TRBJ1-3; TRBD1 agrees at 10 bases. Germline V gene lookup returns CDR1 SGHTS and CDR2 YDEGEE. This CDR3 comprises 15 residues. V was pared by 4 bases and J by 4 bases, with 5 bases of the junction left unmatched. The CDR3 sequence: CASSPDRGQGNTIYF. CDR3 nucleotides: TGTGCCAGCAGCCCCGACAGGGGGCAAGGAAACACCATATATTTT.

The chain combines TRBV6-1 with TRBJ1-5; the D gene is possibly TRBD1 (5 bases). V shed 4 bases and J shed 9 bases, with 16 bases lying between them. CDR3 length: 14 residues. Germline V gene data show CDR1 as MNHNS and CDR2 as SASEGT. The CDR3 region is CASSGGLTLRPQHF. DNA of the CDR3: TGTGCCAGCAGTGGGGGCCTAACACTGCGGCCCCAGCATTTT.

V usage is TRBV4-2 and J usage is TRBJ2-7, with 9 bases aligning to TRBD1. This CDR3 is built from 14 residues. V shed 0 bases and J 3 bases; nucleotides not matched to a gene: 0. Germline CDR1 reads LGHNA; CDR2 reads YNFKEQ. The chain's CDR3 is CASSQEDRGYEQYF. The CDR3 nucleotides read TGTGCCAGCAGCCAAGAGGACAGGGGCTACGAGCAGTACTTC.

The chain combines TRBV28 with TRBJ1-2; 7 bases line up with TRBD1. The CDR3 loop spans 16 amino acids. Germline V gene data show CDR1 as MDHEN and CDR2 as SYDVKM. The V segment lost 6 bases and the J segment 8 bases; nucleotides outside the gene matches: 18. CDR3 sequence (DNA): TGTGCCAGCAGCCTCCAACAGGGGTTCCTTGGCATGGGCTACACCTTC. As protein: CASSLQQGFLGMGYTF.

The rearrangement uses TRBV15 and TRBJ2-7; 11 bases are a match to TRBD1. Trimming cost V 5 bases and J 3 bases; bases outside gene matches: 15. Germline V lookup: CDR1 LNHNV, CDR2 YYDKDF (reference sequence). This CDR3 has 18 amino acids. CDR3 loop: CATSRRLSGTGGGYEQYF. CDR3 DNA: TGTGCCACCAGCCGCCGACTTAGCGGGACAGGGGGGGGCTACGAGCAGTACTTC.

The V call is TRBV7-9, the J call TRBJ1-4; 9 positions agree with TRBD1. V lost 6 bases to trimming and J lost 8 bases; unmatched junction nucleotides: 13. The CDR3 is made up of 16 amino acids. From germline, CDR1 is SEHNR and CDR2 FQNEAQ (reference sequence). The CDR3 sequence is CASRRYRGREEEKLFF. CDR3 DNA sequence: TGTGCCAGCAGACGCTACAGGGGGCGGGAGGAAGAAAAACTGTTTTTT. Complete variable domain (other parts from reference TRBV7-9 and TRBJ1-4): DTGVSQNPRHKITKRGQNVTFRCDPISEHNRLYWYRQTLGQGPEFLTYFQNEAQLEKSRLLSDRFSAERPKGSFSTLEIQRTEQGDSAMYLCASRRYRGREEEKLFFGSGTQLSVL.

The chain uses TRBV18 and TRBJ2-2, with D possibly matching TRBD1 (6 bases). CDR1 is KGHSH and CDR2 is LQKENI in the germline V gene. Trimming stripped 0 bases from V and 0 bases from J, with 8 bases between. The CDR3 contains 16 residues. This CDR3 reads CASSPPRGPNTGELFF. CDR3 bases: TGTGCCAGCTCACCACCCAGGGGACCGAACACCGGGGAGCTGTTTTTT. The variable domain in full, completed from reference TRBV18 and TRBJ2-2, reads NAGVMQNPRHLVRRRGQEARLRCSPMKGHSHVYWYRQLPEEGLKFMVYLQKENIIDESGMPKERFSAEFPKEGPSILRIQQVVRGDSAAYFCASSPPRGPNTGELFFGEGSRLTVL.

The V gene is TRBV6-1, the J gene TRBJ1-3; no firm D call. The V and J ends lost 8 bases and 0 bases respectively, with 11 bases between them. The CDR3 extends over 14 amino acids. CDR1 and CDR2 from the germline V gene are MNHNS and SASEGT. Written as DNA, the CDR3 is TGTGCCAGCCACGATTTGGTCTCTGGAAACACCATATATTTT. This sequence encodes CASHDLVSGNTIYF.

The chain is built from TRBV28 and TRBJ2-5; 7 bases are a match to TRBD1. The DNA end is more similar to TRBJ2-7, so the J call may be wrong. The CDR3 loop spans 16 amino acids. In germline, CDR1 is MDHEN, CDR2 SYDVKM. CDR3: CASRTPSGQHPYEQYF. The CDR3 region has the DNA TGTGCCAGCAGAACCCCCTCGGGACAGCATCCCTACGAGCAGTACTTC.

This clone was observed a single time. This sequence joins TRBV7-2 and TRBJ1-1, with D perhaps matching TRBD1 (5 bases). The germline CDR1 and CDR2 sequences are SGHTA and FQGNSA. CDR3 size: 12 residues. V lost 3 bases to trimming and J lost 5 bases, with 7 bases between them. CDR3 sequence (DNA): TGTGCCAGCAGCTTGGACAAGACTGAAGCTTTCTTT. Protein: CASSLDKTEAFF. Full variable domain (rest looked up from reference TRBV7-2 and TRBJ1-1): GAGVSQSPSNKVTEKGKDVELRCDPISGHTALYWYRQSLGQGLEFLIYFQGNSAPDKSGLPSDRFSAERTGGSVSTLTIQRTQQEDSAVYLCASSLDKTEAFFGQGTRLTVV.

The chain recombines TRBV5-4 with TRBJ2-1, with 11 bases lining up with TRBD2. CDR1 is SGHNT, CDR2 YYREEE, per germline (reference sequence). The V gene end was trimmed by 4 bases and the J gene end by 6 bases; junction bases not matched to a gene: 6. The CDR3 has 15 residues. The CDR3 DNA reads as TGTGCCAGCAGCCCCGGGACTAGCGGACTCAATGAGCAGTTCTTC. Translated: CASSPGTSGLNEQFF.

The rearrangement uses TRBV29-1 and TRBJ2-1; 7 bases align to TRBD1. Germline V gene data show CDR1 as SQVTM and CDR2 as ANQGSEA. This CDR3 spans 13 amino acids. After removal of 7 bases from V and 10 bases from J, the junction contained 13 bases not matched to a gene. The CDR3 bases are TGCAGCGCCGCCCCGACAGGGCGGAGGGAGCAGTTCTTC. Its protein is CSAAPTGRREQFF.

The CDR3 loop reads CASTTGATNEKLFF. The CDR3 nucleotides read TGTGCCAGTACCACAGGGGCAACTAATGAAAAACTGTTTTTT. The chain couples TRBV19 to TRBJ1-4, with TRBD1 matching 7 bases. The CDR3 loop spans 14 amino acids. V trimming: 7 bases; J trimming: 0 bases; junction bases outside the gene matches: 2. Germline CDR1 LNHDA, CDR2 SQIVND (reference sequence).

This clone occurred a few times. The V gene is TRBV10-2, the J gene TRBJ1-1, with a possible D match to TRBD1 (5 bases). CDR3 length: 12 residues. The germline CDR1 and CDR2 sequences are WSHSY and SAAADI. V shed 8 bases and J shed 11 bases, with 18 bases lying between them. CDR3 sequence reads: CASAGEIPGAFF. In DNA, the CDR3 is TGCGCCAGCGCTGGCGAAATCCCAGGGGCTTTCTTT.

The V gene is TRBV27, the J gene TRBJ1-6; maybe TRBD1 (5 bases). V was shortened by 6 bases and J by 9 bases, with 9 bases between the two germline ends. The CDR3 runs 12 residues. The germline V gene has CDR1 MNHEY and CDR2 SMNVEV (reference sequence). CDR3 DNA sequence: TGTGCCAGCAGCACGGGACCTTCACCCCTCCACTTT. Protein: CASSTGPSPLHF.

This CDR3 is CASSPTGGAFYEQYF. The CDR3, as DNA: TGTGCCAGCAGCCCAACAGGGGGCGCGTTCTACGAGCAGTACTTC. V is TRBV7-3 and J is TRBJ2-7, with 9 bases that match TRBD1. Germline lookup yields CDR1 SGHTA and CDR2 FQGTGA. V lost 5 bases to trimming and J lost 3 bases; unmatched junction nucleotides: 8. CDR3 length: 15 amino acids.